The subject of this entry is one T cell receptor beta chain. The antigen is unknown. The method was immunoSEQ multiplex PCR; TCRdb's version includes in-frame clones alone and lacks a portion of them. Here the sample spans more than 110,000 clones, around 92% being singletons. This entry is derived from a study of T cell responses to AZD1222 COVID-19 vaccine. Findings and limits, study-wide: There were vaccine-associated CD4 TCRs across spike, dominant at 160-218 and 743-854.

The CDR3 is made up of 14 amino acids. The V segment lost 6 bases and the J segment 4 bases; nucleotides outside the gene matches: 7. Looked up from germline, CDR1 is SEHNR and CDR2 is FQNEAQ (reference sequence). This chain uses TRBV7-9 with TRBJ1-2; 8 nucleotides line up with TRBD1. This material consisted of peripheral blood, taken 28 days after the second AZD1222 dose. This clonotype was sampled from an adult who received the AZD1222 COVID-19 vaccine. The CDR3 coding sequence is TGTGCCAGCAGTCCGGGACAGGCCCTCTATGGCTACACCTTC. This translates into CASSPGQALYGYTF.